The 18 T cell receptor beta chains presented below share a single source sample, sequenced in a study of neurological immune-mediated disorders. TCRdb re-derived calls from the 5' RACE reads in MiXCR, one entry per CDR3 protein. Among more than 50,000 distinct CDR3 sequences listed, about 4% were seen once. Source material: PBMCs. Every receptor here comes from a man aged 25-45 years with multiple sclerosis.

Remarks on this clonotype: This is likely a read error, given that the CDR3 carries no conserved phenylalanine or tryptophan at its end. The CDR3 DNA reads TGTGCCAGCAGCGCGGGGATAGTCTACAATGAGCAGTTCAAC. Its protein is CASSAGIVYNEQFN. The V and J genes are TRBV2 and TRBJ2-1; tentatively, D is TRBD2 (6 bases). The CDR3 is 14 amino acids. The germline gives CDR1 SNHLY, CDR2 FYNNEI. V lost 6 bases to trimming and J lost 3 bases, with 12 bases between them.

The table lists this clonotype with many counts. The chain recombines TRBV29-1 with TRBJ2-3, with D tentatively TRBD1 or TRBD2 (5 bases each). V lost 5 bases, J lost 0 bases, and 12 bases lay in between. Germline CDR1 reads SQVTM; CDR2 reads ANQGSEA. The CDR3 extends over 14 amino acids. The CDR3, as DNA: TGCAGCGTTAAGGGACGGAAAAGCACAGATACGCAGTATTTT. Protein product: CSVKGRKSTDTQYF.

The table lists this clonotype with a few counts. This may be a read error, as it is one base from a much larger clone. Because it lacks the conserved phenylalanine or tryptophan at the end, this CDR3 is likely a read error. The genes are TRBV12-3 or TRBV12-4 and TRBJ2-3; the match to TRBD2 covers 12 bases. This CDR3 has 15 residues. The J segment lost 1 base and the V segment lost 6 bases, leaving 2 bases of the junction unmatched. CDR3 sequence: CASRWTSGGTDTQYI. Written as DNA, the CDR3 is TGTGCCAGCAGGTGGACTAGCGGGGGCACAGATACGCAGTATATT.

This clonotype was observed many times. V is TRBV29-1 and J is TRBJ2-2; no clear D. Trimming stripped 6 bases from V and 0 bases from J, with 17 bases between. The CDR3 is 16 amino acids. Germline V gives CDR1 SQVTM, CDR2 ANQGSEA. The CDR3 loop reads CSVEQTGGANTGELFF. The CDR3 DNA reads as TGCAGCGTCGAACAGACGGGCGGTGCGAACACCGGGGAGCTGTTTTTT.

There are many counts of this clonotype. V usage is TRBV20-1 and J usage is TRBJ2-3; 12 bases map to TRBD2. Germline CDR1 DFQATT, CDR2 SNEGSKA (reference sequence). This CDR3 contains 17 residues. The V gene end was trimmed by 6 bases and the J gene end by 1 base; junction bases not matched to a gene: 11. The CDR3 sequence: CSATSSGGAGGTDTQYF. Written as DNA, the CDR3 is TGCAGTGCCACCTCTAGCGGGGGGGCCGGTGGCACAGATACGCAGTATTTT.

This clonotype was seen repeatedly, ten times or more. V gene TRBV12-3 or TRBV12-4 combines with J gene TRBJ2-1, with D perhaps TRBD1 (6 bases). V was pared by 8 bases and J by 8 bases, with 22 bases between. The CDR3 length is 15 residues. The CDR3 reads CASCTGDTRGDEQFF. DNA for the CDR3: TGTGCCAGCTGCACCGGGGACACCCGTGGGGATGAGCAGTTCTTC.

This clonotype was detected ten times or more. The chain's CDR3 is CASSSGRQETQYF. The CDR3 nucleotides read TGCGCCAGCAGCAGTGGCAGACAAGAGACCCAGTACTTC. V gene TRBV5-1 combines with J gene TRBJ2-5; D call uncertain. The CDR3 has 13 residues. Germline V CDR1 and CDR2: SGHRS, YFSETQ. Trimming shortened V by 4 bases and J by 2 bases, and 9 bases separated the two germline ends.

This clonotype was detected only a few times. The genes are TRBV5-1 and TRBJ2-4; 9 bases are a match to TRBD1. Per the germline V gene, CDR1 is SGHRS and CDR2 is YFSETQ. The CDR3 is made up of 14 amino acids. J gave up 7 bases and V 3 bases, and 5 bases lay outside the gene matches. The chain's CDR3 is CASSWGQGYNIQYF. The CDR3 nucleotides are TGCGCCAGCAGCTGGGGACAGGGTTACAACATTCAGTACTTC.

This clonotype was observed at least ten times. The rearrangement joins TRBV20-1 to TRBJ1-1, with a tentative D call TRBD1 (6 bases). Looked up from germline, CDR1 is DFQATT and CDR2 is SNEGSKA (reference sequence). This CDR3 region has 14 residues. The V gene lost 5 bases and the J gene lost 5 bases, with 18 bases spanning the gap. In DNA form, the CDR3 reads TGCAGTGCTCCTAGTGGGGGGGCTGGAACTGAAGCTTTCTTT. Translation: CSAPSGGAGTEAFF.

This clonotype was picked up many times. The chain employs TRBV20-1 and TRBJ1-6; possibly TRBD1 for D (5 bases). V was shortened by 2 bases and J by 6 bases, with 14 bases between the two germline ends. The CDR3 has 15 residues. Germline V gene lookup returns CDR1 DFQATT and CDR2 SNEGSKA (reference sequence). DNA of the CDR3: TGCAGTGCTAGACGACCGGGACCAGCTAATTCACCCCTCCACTTT. Residues: CSARRPGPANSPLHF.

This clonotype was found many times. The chain uses TRBV4-1 and TRBJ1-2; 10 bases agree with TRBD1. V lost 0 bases, J lost 8 bases, and 6 bases stayed unmatched. The CDR3 loop spans 15 amino acids. Looked up from germline, CDR1 is MGHRA and CDR2 is YSYEKL. CDR3 in amino acids: CASSQEGTGVGGYTF. CDR3 nucleotide sequence: TGCGCCAGCAGCCAAGAGGGGACAGGGGTAGGGGGCTACACCTTC.

This clonotype was found many times. The chain links TRBV5-1 to TRBJ1-1; 7 bases are a match to TRBD1. Germline loops: CDR1 SGHRS, CDR2 YFSETQ. The CDR3 is 14 residues long. After removal of 4 bases from V and 0 bases from J, the junction contained 3 bases not matched to a gene. CDR3 sequence reads: CASSQGGLNTEAFF. CDR3 sequence (DNA): TGCGCCAGCAGCCAGGGGGGACTGAACACTGAAGCTTTCTTT.

At least ten counts were recorded for this clonotype. The V call is TRBV12-3 or TRBV12-4, the J call TRBJ1-1; no clear D. This CDR3 is built from 14 residues. V lost 1 base, J lost 4 bases, and 10 bases lay in between. The CDR3 protein is CASSLGGGGTEAFF. CDR3 DNA: TGTGCCAGCAGTTTAGGGGGTGGAGGCACTGAAGCTTTCTTT.

This clonotype was counted ten times or more. The chain has TRBV11-1 and TRBJ2-1, with D possibly TRBD2 on 6 matching bases. In germline, CDR1 is SGHAT, CDR2 FQDESV (reference sequence). Trimming removed 8 bases at V and 9 bases at J, with 20 bases between. The CDR3 totals 14 residues. The CDR3 DNA sequence: TGTGCCAGCGGCACACCCGCGGGGCTGCCTGAGCAGTTCTTC. Translated, it gives CASGTPAGLPEQFF.

This clonotype has a handful of counts. The gene calls are TRBV13 and TRBJ1-2, with 8 bases identical to TRBD1. The germline gives CDR1 PRHDT, CDR2 FYEKMQ (reference sequence). This CDR3 spans 14 amino acids. The V and J ends lost 5 bases and 2 bases, in that order; junction bases with no gene match: 4. As DNA, the CDR3 is TGTGCCAGCAGCGAGACAGGGGCGAACTATGGCTACACCTTC. Residues: CASSETGANYGYTF.

This clonotype was found many times. The junction does not match germline at one end; this may be a read error. The gene calls are TRBV11-2 and TRBJ2-1; D may be TRBD1 (8 bases). Germline CDR1 reads SGHAT; CDR2 reads FQNNGV. CDR3 length equals 14 residues. In nucleotides, the CDR3 is TGTGCCAGCAGCTTCCAGGGAGGGGACAGGTTTAGGGTCTTC. Protein: CASSFQGGDRFRVF.

On this clonotype: One end of the junction varies from germline; a read error may be responsible. V gene TRBV3-1 combines with J gene TRBJ1-5; perhaps TRBD1 as D (6 bases). Germline V gene data show CDR1 as LGHDT and CDR2 as YNNKEL (reference sequence). The CDR3 runs 17 residues. In DNA form, the CDR3 reads TGTGCCAGCAGCCTCACTGGGGGGACAATGGCCAATCAGCCCCAGAATTTT. It codes for CASSLTGGTMANQPQNF.

This clonotype was observed many times. The CDR3 bases are TGTGCCAGCACACCGGGACTACGCGCAGATACGCAGTATTTT. It translates to CASTPGLRADTQYF. The V call is TRBV12-3 or TRBV12-4, the J call TRBJ2-3; 7 bases align to TRBD2. After removal of 7 bases from V and 4 bases from J, the junction contained 8 bases not matched to a gene. The CDR3 has 14 residues.